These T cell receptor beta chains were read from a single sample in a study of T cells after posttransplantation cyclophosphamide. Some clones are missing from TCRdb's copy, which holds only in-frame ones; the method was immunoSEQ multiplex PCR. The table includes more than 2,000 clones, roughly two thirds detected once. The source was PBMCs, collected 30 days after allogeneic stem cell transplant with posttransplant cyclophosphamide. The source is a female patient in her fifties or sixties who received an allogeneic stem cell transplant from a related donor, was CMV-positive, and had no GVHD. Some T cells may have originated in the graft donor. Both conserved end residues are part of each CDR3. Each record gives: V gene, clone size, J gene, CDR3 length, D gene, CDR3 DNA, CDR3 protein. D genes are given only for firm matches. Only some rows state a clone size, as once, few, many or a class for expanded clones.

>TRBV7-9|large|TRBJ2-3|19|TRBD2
TGTGCCAGCAGCTCGTCAGTGACGGGACTAGCGGGGAACACAGATACGCAGTATTTT
CASSSSVTGLAGNTDTQYF
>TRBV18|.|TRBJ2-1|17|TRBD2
TGTGCCAGCTCAACCTCTAGCGGGGGGGCCCCCTACAATGAGCAGTTCTTC
CASSTSSGGAPYNEQFF
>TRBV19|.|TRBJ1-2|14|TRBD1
TGTGCCAGCCAAAACAGGGACAGGGGTTATGGCTACACCTTC
CASQNRDRGYGYTF
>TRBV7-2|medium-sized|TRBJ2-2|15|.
TGTGCCAGCAGCTTAGCGGGAGGTTCCACCGGGGAGCTGTTTTTT
CASSLAGGSTGELFF
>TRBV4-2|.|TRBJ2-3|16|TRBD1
TGTGCCAGCAGCCTAGTGGGGCAGGGGGTCACAGATACGCAGTATTTT
CASSLVGQGVTDTQYF
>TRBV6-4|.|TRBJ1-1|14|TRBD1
TGTGCCAGCAGTCCTACAGGGGGCACCACTGAAGCTTTCTTT
CASSPTGGTTEAFF
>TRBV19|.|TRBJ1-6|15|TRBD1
TGTGCCAGTAGTCCAGACAGGGGGCGAATTTCACCCCTCCACTTT
CASSPDRGRISPLHF
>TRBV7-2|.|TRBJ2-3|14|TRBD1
TGTGCCAGCAGCCCCGGACAGGGGCCAGATACGCAGTATTTT
CASSPGQGPDTQYF
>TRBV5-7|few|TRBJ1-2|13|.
TGTGCCAGCACCACGACAGGCCCCTATGGCTACACCTTC
CASTTTGPYGYTF
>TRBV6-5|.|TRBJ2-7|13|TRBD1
TGTGCCAGCAAGACAGGGGGGGGAGGAGAGCAGTACTTC
CASKTGGGGEQYF
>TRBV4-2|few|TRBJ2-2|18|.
TGTGCCAGCAGCCCCGGTCCGAGAGCGGGACAGAACACCGGGGAGCTGTTTTTT
CASSPGPRAGQNTGELFF
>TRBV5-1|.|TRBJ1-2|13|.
TGCGCCAGCAGAGCCGGGTCTAGCTATGGCTACACCTTC
CASRAGSSYGYTF
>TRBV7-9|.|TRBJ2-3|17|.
TGTGCCAGCAGCCCGCCTCGACTGGACAGCCACACAGATACGCAGTATTTT
CASSPPRLDSHTDTQYF
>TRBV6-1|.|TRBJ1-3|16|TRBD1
TGTGCCAGCAGTGACGGACAGGGGGGAACTGGAAACACCATATATTTT
CASSDGQGGTGNTIYF
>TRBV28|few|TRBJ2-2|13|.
TGTGCCAGCAGTTTACTGAACACCGGGGAGCTGTTTTTT
CASSLLNTGELFF
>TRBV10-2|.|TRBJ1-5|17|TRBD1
TGCGCCACCTCGGGACAGGGTGGGTTTTATAGCAATCAGCCCCAGCATTTT
CATSGQGGFYSNQPQHF
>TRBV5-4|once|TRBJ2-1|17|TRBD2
TGTGCCAGCAGCTTGGAGGCTAGCGGGAGCACCTACAATGAGCAGTTCTTC
CASSLEASGSTYNEQFF
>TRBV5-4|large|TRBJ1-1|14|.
TGTGCCAGCAGCTTGGACAGTTTGAACACTGAAGCTTTCTTT
CASSLDSLNTEAFF
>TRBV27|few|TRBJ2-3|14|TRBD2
TGTGCCAGCACGGGCGGGGGGGCATGGGATACGCAGTATTTT
CASTGGGAWDTQYF
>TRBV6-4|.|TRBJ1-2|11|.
TGTGCCATCCTGGGGGGTTATGGCTACACCTTC
CAILGGYGYTF
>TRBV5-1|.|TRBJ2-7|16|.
TGCGCCAGCAGCTTGGACAGACCAACAATCCCCTACGAGCAGTACTTC
CASSLDRPTIPYEQYF
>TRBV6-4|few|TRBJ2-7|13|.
TGTGCCAGCAGTGACTCGGGGAGCGTTGCGCAGTACTTC
CASSDSGSVAQYF
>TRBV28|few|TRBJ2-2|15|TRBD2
TGTGCCAGCAGATTTCTAGCGGGAGCCCCCGGGGAGCTGTTTTTT
CASRFLAGAPGELFF
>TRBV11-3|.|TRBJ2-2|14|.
TGTGCCAGCAGCTCACTTCAGGGTACCGGGGAGCTGTTTTTT
CASSSLQGTGELFF
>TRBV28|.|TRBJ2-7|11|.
TGTGCCAGCAGTTCCCGCTACGAGCAGTACTTC
CASSSRYEQYF
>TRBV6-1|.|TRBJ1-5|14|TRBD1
TGTGCCAGCACATGGACAGGGAGTGATCAGCCCCAGCATTTT
CASTWTGSDQPQHF
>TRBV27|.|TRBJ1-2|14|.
TGTGCCAGCAGTTGGACACCCCTGGGCTATGGCTACACCTTC
CASSWTPLGYGYTF
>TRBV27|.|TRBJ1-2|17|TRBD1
TGTGCCAGCAGTTTATCGTTACCGGGACAGGGAAACTATGGCTACACCTTC
CASSLSLPGQGNYGYTF
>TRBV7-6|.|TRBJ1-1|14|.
TGTGCCAGCAGCCCAATGACGGGGAACACTGAAGCTTTCTTT
CASSPMTGNTEAFF
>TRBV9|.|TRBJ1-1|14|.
TGTGCCAGCAGCGGGACAGCCATGAACACTGAAGCTTTCTTT
CASSGTAMNTEAFF
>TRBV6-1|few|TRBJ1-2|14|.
TGTGCCAGCAGTGCCGGGGGGTCCCTCTATGGCTACACCTTC
CASSAGGSLYGYTF
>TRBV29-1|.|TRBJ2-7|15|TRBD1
TGCAGCGTTCCTGCCGGACAGGGGCTGACCTACGAGCAGTACTTC
CSVPAGQGLTYEQYF
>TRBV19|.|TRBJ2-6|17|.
TGTGCCAGTAGTATCCAGGGAGGTGGTTCTGGGGCCAACGTCCTGACTTTC
CASSIQGGGSGANVLTF
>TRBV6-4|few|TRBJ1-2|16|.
TGTGCCAGCAGTGACGCGGCAGGTCAAGCGGCGGATGGCTGCACCTTC
CASSDAAGQAADGCTF
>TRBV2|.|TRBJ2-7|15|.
TGTGCCAGCACCCCGGTATCGGCAGGGATTTACGAGCAGTACTTC
CASTPVSAGIYEQYF
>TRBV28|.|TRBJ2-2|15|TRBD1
TGTGCCAGCAGTCCAGGGGGCAAGTTAATCGGGGAGCTGTTTTTT
CASSPGGKLIGELFF
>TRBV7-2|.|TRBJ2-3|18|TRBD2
TGTGCCAGCACCACAGGACTAGCGGGAGGAGGGGTCACAGATACGCAGTATTTT
CASTTGLAGGGVTDTQYF
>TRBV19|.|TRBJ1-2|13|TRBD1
TGTGCCAGTAGTGCCGGGACAGGGGTAGGCTACACCTTC
CASSAGTGVGYTF
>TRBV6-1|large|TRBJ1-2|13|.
TGTGCCAGCAGTGAAGTTGTCGGGGGGGGCTACACCTTC
CASSEVVGGGYTF
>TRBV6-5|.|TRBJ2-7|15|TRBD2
TGTGCCAGCACCCCGTCCCCAGCGGGGCCCTACGAGCAGTACTTC
CASTPSPAGPYEQYF
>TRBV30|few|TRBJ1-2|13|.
TGTGCCTGGGATGAGGCGGGTAACTATGGCTACACCTTC
CAWDEAGNYGYTF
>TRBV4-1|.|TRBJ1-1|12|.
TGCGCCAGCAGCCAAGGGAGCACTGAAGCTTTCTTT
CASSQGSTEAFF
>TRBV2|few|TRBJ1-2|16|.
TGTGCCAGCAGTGACTCGGCAGGTCAAGCGGCGGATGGCTACACCTTC
CASSDSAGQAADGYTF
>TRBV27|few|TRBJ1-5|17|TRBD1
TGTGCCAGCAGTCCACGACAGGGATTTTATAGCAATCAGCCCCAGCATTTT
CASSPRQGFYSNQPQHF
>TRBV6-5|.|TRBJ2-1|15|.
TGTGCCAGCAGTCTGGAGGGGGGGCAAAGGAATGAGCAGTTCTTC
CASSLEGGQRNEQFF
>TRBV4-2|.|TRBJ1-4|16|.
TGTGCCAGCAGCCAAGATATGGGGGGGCCTAATGAAAAACTGTTTTTT
CASSQDMGGPNEKLFF
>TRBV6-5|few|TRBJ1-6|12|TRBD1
TGTGCCAGCTCACAGGGGAATTCACCCCTCCACTTT
CASSQGNSPLHF
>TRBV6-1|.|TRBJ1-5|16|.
TGTGCCAGCAGTGAAGAAGGGTTCGGGAGTTCCCAGCCCCAGCATTTT
CASSEEGFGSSQPQHF
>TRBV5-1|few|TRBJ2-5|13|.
TGCGCCAGCAGCTCCGGGGTACAAGAGACCCAGTACTTC
CASSSGVQETQYF
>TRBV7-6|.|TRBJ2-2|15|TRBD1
TGTGCCAGCAGCTTATCACAGGGGGCGACCGGGGAGCTGTTTTTT
CASSLSQGATGELFF